What follows describes a single TCR beta chain. This specimen comes from a study of T cell responses to AZD1222 COVID-19 vaccine. The CDR3 is 14 amino acids. Germline V lookup: CDR1 KGHDR, CDR2 SFDVKD. V was trimmed by 0 bases and J by 1 base, leaving 5 bases between them. Assay: immunoSEQ multiplex PCR; the TCRdb copy retains only in-frame clones and omits some. The sample carries about 110,000 clones, around 96% recorded once. The starting material was peripheral blood, obtained on day 0 of AZD1222 vaccination. This sequence was found in an adult in good health. This sequence joins TRBV24-1 and TRBJ1-2; D call uncertain. CDR3 sequence: CATSDLQYNYGYTF. CDR3 DNA sequence: TGTGCCACCAGTGATTTGCAATATAACTATGGCTACACCTTC.